This T cell receptor beta chain emerged from a study of neurological immune-mediated disorders. Broader study findings: No expanded-clone CDR3 amino acid sequence recurred across subjects, suggesting private TCR-beta repertoires.

In the case of this clonotype: Its antigen is as yet unknown.

Germline lookup yields CDR1 DFQATT and CDR2 SNEGSKA (reference sequence). J was trimmed by 5 bases and V by 5 bases; bases with no gene match: 13. CDR3 length: 15 residues. The cDNA was generated through 5'RACE incorporating 10-nucleotide random UMIs. Each CDR3 protein gets one entry after TCRdb re-called the 5' RACE reads with MiXCR. Among fewer than 35,000 distinct CDR3 sequences listed, approximately 4.5% were seen once. Volunteers from a blood bank in Maryland, USA, constituted the healthy controls. The unsorted libraries had their origin in 2 million PBMCs stored at -80 C. The chain employs TRBV20-1 and TRBJ2-7, with 9 bases fitting TRBD1. This clonotype was obtained from a man younger than 35 in good health. The specimen sequenced was PBMCs. The chain's CDR3 is CSALVPGQGFHEQYF. In nucleotides, the CDR3 is TGCAGTGCTCTAGTTCCGGGACAGGGTTTCCACGAGCAGTACTTC.